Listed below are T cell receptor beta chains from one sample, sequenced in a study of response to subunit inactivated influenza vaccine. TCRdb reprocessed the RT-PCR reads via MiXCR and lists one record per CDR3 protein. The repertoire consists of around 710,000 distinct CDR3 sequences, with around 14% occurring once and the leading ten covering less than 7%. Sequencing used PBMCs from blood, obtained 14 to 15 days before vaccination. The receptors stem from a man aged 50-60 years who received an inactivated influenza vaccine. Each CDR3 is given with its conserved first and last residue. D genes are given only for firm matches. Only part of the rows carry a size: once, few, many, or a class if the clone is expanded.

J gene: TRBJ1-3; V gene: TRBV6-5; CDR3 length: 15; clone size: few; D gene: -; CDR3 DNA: TGTGCCAGCAGTTACGACGGGGTCTCTGGAAACACCATATATTTT; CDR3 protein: CASSYDGVSGNTIYF
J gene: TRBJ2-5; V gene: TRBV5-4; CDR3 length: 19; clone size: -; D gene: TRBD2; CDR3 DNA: TGTGTCAGCAGCTTGACGGGACTAGCGGGAGTGAGAAGCCAAGAGACCCAGTACTTC; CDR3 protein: CVSSLTGLAGVRSQETQYF
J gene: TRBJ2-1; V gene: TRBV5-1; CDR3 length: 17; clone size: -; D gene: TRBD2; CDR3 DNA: TGCGCCAGCAGCTTCGACCTGACTAGCGGGATGTACAATGAGCAGTTCTTC; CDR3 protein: CASSFDLTSGMYNEQFF
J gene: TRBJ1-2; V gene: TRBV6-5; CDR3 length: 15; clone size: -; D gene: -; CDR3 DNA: TGTGCCAGCAGTTACTCGTATAGGGGGGGCTATGGCTACACCTTC; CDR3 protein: CASSYSYRGGYGYTF
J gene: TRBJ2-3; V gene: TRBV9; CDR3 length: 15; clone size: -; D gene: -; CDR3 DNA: TGTGCCAGCAGCGTAGAGGCAGGGGTAACAGATACGCAGTATTTT; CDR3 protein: CASSVEAGVTDTQYF
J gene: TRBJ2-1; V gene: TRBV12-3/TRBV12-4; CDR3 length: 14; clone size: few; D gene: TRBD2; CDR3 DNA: TGTGCCAGCAGTCCGACTAGCGGGAAATTGGAGCAGTTCTTC; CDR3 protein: CASSPTSGKLEQFF
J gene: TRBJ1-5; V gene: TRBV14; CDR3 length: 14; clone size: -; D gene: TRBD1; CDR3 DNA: TGTGCCAGCAGCCAGACAGGGGGACGTGGGCCCCAGCATTTT; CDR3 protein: CASSQTGGRGPQHF
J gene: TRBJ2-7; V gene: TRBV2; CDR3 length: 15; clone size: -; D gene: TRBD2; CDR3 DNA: TGTGCCAGCAGTGACCGGGCTAGCGGGAGCTACGAGCAGTACTTC; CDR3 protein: CASSDRASGSYEQYF
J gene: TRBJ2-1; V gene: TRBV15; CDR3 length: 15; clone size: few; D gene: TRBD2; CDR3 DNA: TGTGCCACCAGCATGGCTAGCGGGGGTTACAATGAGCAGTTCTTC; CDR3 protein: CATSMASGGYNEQFF
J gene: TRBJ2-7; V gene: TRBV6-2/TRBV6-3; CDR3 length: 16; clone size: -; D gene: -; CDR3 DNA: TGTGCCAGCAGTCCGACGACAGGCATCGGGACCTACGAGCAGTACTTC; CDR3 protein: CASSPTTGIGTYEQYF
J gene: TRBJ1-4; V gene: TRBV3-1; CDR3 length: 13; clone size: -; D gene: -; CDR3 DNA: TGTGCCAGCAGCCCATTTGGTGATGAAAAACTGTTTTTT; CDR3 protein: CASSPFGDEKLFF
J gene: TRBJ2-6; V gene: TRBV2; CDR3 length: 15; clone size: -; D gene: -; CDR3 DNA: TGTGCCAGCCTTGACAGAATCTCTGGGGCCAACGTCCTGACTTTC; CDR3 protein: CASLDRISGANVLTF
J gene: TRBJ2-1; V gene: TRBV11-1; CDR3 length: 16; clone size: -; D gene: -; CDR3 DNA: TGTGCCAGCAGCTTAGCGGTTAGTACTACGTACAATGAGCAGTTCTTC; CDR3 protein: CASSLAVSTTYNEQFF
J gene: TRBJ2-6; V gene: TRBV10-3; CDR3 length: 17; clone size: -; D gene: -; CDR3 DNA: TGTGCCATCAGTGCGAGTGCGGAGCCTACTGGGGCCAACGTCCTGACTTTC; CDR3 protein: CAISASAEPTGANVLTF
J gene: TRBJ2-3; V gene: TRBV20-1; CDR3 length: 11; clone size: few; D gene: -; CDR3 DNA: TGCAGTGCTTGGAAGCCAGATACGCAGTATTTT; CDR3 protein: CSAWKPDTQYF
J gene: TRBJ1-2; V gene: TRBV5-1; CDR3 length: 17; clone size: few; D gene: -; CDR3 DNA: TGCGCCAGCAGCTTGGCCCAAGGGGAGTTTGCGGACTATGGCTACACCTTC; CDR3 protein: CASSLAQGEFADYGYTF
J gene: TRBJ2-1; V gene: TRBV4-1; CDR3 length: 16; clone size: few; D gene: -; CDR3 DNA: TGCGCCAGCAGCCAAGGAAGCGTAGCCGGGTTTAATGAGCAGTTCTTC; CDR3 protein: CASSQGSVAGFNEQFF